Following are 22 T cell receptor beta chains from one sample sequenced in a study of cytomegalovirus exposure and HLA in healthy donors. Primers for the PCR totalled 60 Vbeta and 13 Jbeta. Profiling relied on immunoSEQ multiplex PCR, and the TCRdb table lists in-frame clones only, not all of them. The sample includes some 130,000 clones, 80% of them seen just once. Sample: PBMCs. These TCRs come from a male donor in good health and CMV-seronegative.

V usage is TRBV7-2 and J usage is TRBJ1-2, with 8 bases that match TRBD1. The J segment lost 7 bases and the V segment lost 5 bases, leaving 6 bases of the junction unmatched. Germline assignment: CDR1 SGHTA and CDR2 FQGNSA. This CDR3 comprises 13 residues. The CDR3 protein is CASSPTGVGGYTF. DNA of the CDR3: TGTGCCAGCAGCCCGACAGGGGTCGGTGGCTACACCTTC.

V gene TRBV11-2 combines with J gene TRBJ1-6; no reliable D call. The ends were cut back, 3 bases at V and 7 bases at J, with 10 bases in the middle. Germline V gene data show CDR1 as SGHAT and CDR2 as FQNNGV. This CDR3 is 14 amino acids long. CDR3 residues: CASSFDMWNSPLHF. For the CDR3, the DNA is TGTGCCAGCAGCTTCGACATGTGGAATTCACCCCTCCACTTT.

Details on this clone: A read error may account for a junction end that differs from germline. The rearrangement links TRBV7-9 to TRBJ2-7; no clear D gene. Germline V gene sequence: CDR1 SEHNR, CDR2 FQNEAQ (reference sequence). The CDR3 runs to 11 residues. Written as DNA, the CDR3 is TGTTCCAGCAGCCCTAGTTACGAGCAGTACTTC. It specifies CSSSPSYEQYF.

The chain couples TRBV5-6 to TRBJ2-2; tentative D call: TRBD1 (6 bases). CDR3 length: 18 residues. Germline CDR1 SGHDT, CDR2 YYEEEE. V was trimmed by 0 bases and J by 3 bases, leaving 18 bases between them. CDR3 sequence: CASSLGVATGRDTGELFF. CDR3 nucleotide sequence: TGTGCCAGCAGCTTGGGGGTCGCGACAGGACGGGACACCGGGGAGCTGTTTTTT.

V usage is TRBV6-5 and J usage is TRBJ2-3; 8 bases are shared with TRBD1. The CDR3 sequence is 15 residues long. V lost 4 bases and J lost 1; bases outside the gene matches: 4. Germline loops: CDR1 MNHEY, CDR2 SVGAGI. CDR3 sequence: CASSSAGQGTDTQYF. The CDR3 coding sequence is TGTGCCAGCAGTTCCGCGGGACAGGGCACAGATACGCAGTATTTT.

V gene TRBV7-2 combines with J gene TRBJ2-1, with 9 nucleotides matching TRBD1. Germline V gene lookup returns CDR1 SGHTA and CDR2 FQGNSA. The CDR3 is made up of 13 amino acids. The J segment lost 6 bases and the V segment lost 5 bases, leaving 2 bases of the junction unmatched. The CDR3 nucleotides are TGTGCCAGCAGCCGGGACAGGGCCAATGAGCAGTTCTTC. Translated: CASSRDRANEQFF.

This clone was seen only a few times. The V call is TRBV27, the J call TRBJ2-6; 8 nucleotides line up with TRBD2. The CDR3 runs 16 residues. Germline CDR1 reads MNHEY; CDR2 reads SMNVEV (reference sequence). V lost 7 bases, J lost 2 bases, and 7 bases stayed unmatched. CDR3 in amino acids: CASTSGGLAGANVLTF. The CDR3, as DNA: TGTGCCAGCACCTCGGGGGGGCTAGCTGGGGCCAACGTCCTGACTTTC.

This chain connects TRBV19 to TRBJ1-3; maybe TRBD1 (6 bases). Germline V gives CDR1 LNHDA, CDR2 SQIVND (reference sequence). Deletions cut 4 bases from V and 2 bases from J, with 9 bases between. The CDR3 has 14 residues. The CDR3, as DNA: TGTGCCAGTAGTAAAACAGGGACTGGAAACACCATATATTTT. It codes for CASSKTGTGNTIYF.

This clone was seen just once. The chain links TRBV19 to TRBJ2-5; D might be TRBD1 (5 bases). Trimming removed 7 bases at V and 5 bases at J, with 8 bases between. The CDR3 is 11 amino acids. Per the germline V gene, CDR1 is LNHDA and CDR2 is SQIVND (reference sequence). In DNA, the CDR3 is TGTGCCAGTACCAAGGGGGAGACCCAGTACTTC. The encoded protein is CASTKGETQYF. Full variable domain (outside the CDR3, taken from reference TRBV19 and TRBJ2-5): DGGITQSPKYLFRKEGQNVTLSCEQNLNHDAMYWYRQDPGQGLRLIYYSQIVNDFQKGDIAEGYSVSREKKESFPLTVTSAQKNPTAFYLCASTKGETQYFGPGTRLLVL.

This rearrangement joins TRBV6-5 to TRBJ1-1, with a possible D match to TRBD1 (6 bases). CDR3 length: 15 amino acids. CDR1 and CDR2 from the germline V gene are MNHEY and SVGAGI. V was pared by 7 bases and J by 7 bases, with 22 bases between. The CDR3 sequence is CASTHREGPRSEAFF. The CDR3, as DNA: TGTGCCAGCACCCACAGGGAGGGGCCGAGAAGTGAAGCTTTCTTT.

CDR3 DNA sequence: TGTGCCAGTAGTATTTCGGCCCAGGGGCATGGACAGCCCCAGCATTTT. Its translation: CASSISAQGHGQPQHF. The chain recombines TRBV19 with TRBJ1-5; tentatively, D is TRBD1 (6 bases). Germline CDR1 reads LNHDA; CDR2 reads SQIVND (reference sequence). The CDR3 runs to 16 residues. V was trimmed by 3 bases and J by 7 bases, leaving 19 bases between them.

CDR3 protein: CATSLSGGPEALHF. The CDR3 DNA sequence: TGTGCCACCAGCTTAAGTGGGGGCCCGGAGGCCCTCCACTTT. V usage is TRBV15 and J usage is TRBJ1-6; tentatively, D is TRBD1 (6 bases). Trimming pared 5 bases from V and 14 bases from J, leaving 19 bases between. The length of the CDR3 is 14 residues. CDR1 and CDR2 (germline): LNHNV, YYDKDF (reference sequence).

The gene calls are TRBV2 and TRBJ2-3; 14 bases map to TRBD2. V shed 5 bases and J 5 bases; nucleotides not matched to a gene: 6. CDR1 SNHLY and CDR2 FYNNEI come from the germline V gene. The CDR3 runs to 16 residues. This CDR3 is CASSWTSGGQKDTQYF. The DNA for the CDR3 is TGTGCCAGCAGTTGGACTAGCGGGGGGCAGAAAGATACGCAGTATTTT.

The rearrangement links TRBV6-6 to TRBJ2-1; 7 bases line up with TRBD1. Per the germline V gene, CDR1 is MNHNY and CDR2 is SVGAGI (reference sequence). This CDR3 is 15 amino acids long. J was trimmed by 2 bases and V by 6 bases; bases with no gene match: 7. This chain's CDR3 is CASRLRDSTYNEQFF. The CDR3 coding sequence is TGTGCCAGCAGACTACGGGACAGCACCTACAATGAGCAGTTCTTC.

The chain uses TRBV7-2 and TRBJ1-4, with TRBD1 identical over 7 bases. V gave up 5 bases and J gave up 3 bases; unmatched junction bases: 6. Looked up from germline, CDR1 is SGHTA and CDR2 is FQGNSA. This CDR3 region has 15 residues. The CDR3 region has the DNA TGTGCCAGCAGCGCCGACAGGGAAGCTAATGAAAAACTGTTTTTT. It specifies CASSADREANEKLFF.

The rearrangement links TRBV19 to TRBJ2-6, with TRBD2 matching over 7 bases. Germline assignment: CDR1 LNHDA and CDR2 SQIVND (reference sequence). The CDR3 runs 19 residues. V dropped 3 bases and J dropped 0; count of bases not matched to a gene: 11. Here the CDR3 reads CASSMAPGTGGSGANVLTF. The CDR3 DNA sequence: TGTGCCAGTAGTATGGCCCCCGGGACGGGAGGCTCTGGGGCCAACGTCCTGACTTTC.

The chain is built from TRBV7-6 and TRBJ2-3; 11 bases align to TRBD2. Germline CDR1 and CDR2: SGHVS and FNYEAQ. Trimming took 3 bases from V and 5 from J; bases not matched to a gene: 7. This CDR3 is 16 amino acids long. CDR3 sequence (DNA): TGTGCCAGCAGCTTGAAGCTAGCGGGAGGTCTAGATACGCAGTATTTT. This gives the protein CASSLKLAGGLDTQYF.

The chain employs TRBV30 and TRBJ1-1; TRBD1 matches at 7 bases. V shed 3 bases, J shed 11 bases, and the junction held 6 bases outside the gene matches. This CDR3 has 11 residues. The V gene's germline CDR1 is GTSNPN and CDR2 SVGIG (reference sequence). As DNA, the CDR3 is TGTGCCTGGAGCAGGGGGATGGGTGCTTTCTTT. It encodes CAWSRGMGAFF.

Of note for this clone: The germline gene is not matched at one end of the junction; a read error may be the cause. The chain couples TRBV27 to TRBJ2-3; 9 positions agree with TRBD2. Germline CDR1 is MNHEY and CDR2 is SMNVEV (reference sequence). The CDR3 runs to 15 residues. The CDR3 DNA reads TGTGCCAGCAGTTTAATAGCGGGGGCGCTCCGGGGGGTGGTTTTT. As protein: CASSLIAGALRGVVF.

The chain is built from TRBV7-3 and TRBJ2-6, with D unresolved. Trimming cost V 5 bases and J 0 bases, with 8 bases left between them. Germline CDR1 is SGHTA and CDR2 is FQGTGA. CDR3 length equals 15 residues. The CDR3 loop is CASSRDTSGANVLTF. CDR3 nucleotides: TGTGCCAGCAGCCGAGATACCTCTGGGGCCAACGTCCTGACTTTC.

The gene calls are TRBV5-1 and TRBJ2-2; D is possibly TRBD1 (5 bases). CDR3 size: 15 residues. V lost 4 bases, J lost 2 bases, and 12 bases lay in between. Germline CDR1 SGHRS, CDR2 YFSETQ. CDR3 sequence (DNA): TGCGCCAGCAGCGGTCGGACACTCAACACCGGGGAGCTGTTTTTT. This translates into CASSGRTLNTGELFF.

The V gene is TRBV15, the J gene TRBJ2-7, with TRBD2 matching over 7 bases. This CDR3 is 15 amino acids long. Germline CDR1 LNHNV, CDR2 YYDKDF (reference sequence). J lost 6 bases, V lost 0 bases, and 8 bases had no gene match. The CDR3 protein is CATSRDQLAFSEQYF. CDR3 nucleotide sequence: TGTGCCACCAGCAGAGATCAACTAGCGTTTAGCGAGCAGTACTTC.